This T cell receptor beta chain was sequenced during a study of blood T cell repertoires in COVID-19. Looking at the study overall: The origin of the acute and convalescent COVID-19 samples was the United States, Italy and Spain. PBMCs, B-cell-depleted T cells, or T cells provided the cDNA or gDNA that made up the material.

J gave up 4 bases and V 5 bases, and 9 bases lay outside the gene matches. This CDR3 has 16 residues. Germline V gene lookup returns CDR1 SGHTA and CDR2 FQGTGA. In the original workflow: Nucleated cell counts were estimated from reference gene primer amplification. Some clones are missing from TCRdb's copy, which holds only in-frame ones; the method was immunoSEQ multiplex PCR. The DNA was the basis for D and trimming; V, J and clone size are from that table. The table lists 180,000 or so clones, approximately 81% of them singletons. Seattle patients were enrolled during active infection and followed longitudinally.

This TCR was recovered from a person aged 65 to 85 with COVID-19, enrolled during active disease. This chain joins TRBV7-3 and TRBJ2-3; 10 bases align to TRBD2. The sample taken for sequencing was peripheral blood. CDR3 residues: CASSEFSSGRADTQYF. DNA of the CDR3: TGTGCCAGCAGCGAATTCTCCAGCGGGAGGGCAGATACGCAGTATTTT.